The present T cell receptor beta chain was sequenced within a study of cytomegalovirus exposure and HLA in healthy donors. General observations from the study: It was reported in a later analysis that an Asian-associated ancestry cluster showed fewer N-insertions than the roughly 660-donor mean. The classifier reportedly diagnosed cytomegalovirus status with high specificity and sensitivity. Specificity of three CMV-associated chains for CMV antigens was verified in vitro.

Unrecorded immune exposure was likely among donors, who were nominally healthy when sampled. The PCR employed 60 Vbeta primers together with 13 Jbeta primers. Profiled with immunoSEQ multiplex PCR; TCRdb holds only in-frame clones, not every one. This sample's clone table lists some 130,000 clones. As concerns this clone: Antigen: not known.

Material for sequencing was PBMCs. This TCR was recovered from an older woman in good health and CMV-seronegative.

The CDR3 is CASSLGRSGPARREQYF. CDR3 nucleotides: TGTGCCAGCAGCTTAGGGAGGTCAGGCCCGGCTCGGAGGGAGCAGTACTTC. The V and J genes are TRBV7-8 and TRBJ2-7; tentative D call: TRBD2 (5 bases). The CDR3 is 17 amino acids. Per germline, CDR1 SGHVS and CDR2 FQNEAQ. V was shortened by 1 base and J by 7 bases, with 23 bases between the two germline ends. The variable domain in full, with the rest retrieved from reference TRBV7-8 and TRBJ2-7, is GAGVSQSPRYKVAKRGQDVALRCDPISGHVSLFWYQQALGQGPEFLTYFQNEAQLDKSGLPSDRFFAERPEGSVSTLKIQRTQQEDSAVYLCASSLGRSGPARREQYFGPGTRLTVT.